The 17 T cell receptor beta chains in this list originate from one sample, sequenced in a study of OX40 agonist ivuxolimab in advanced cancers. The method was immunoSEQ multiplex PCR; TCRdb's version includes in-frame clones alone and lacks a portion of them. This sample has about 53,000 clones, with roughly 84% found just once. Sequences were derived from CD4+ or CD8+ T cells sorted from blood, sampled in a trial of the OX40 agonist ivuxolimab. The receptors were gathered from an adult with an advanced solid tumor such as melanoma, head and neck, liver or kidney cancer.

This clone was counted a single time. The chain joins TRBV7-8 to TRBJ2-5; either TRBD1 or TRBD2 may supply D (6 bases each). Trimming took off 6 bases at V and 5 bases at J, with 19 bases between the two ends. From germline, CDR1 is SGHVS and CDR2 FQNEAQ. CDR3 size: 15 residues. The CDR3 DNA is TGTGCCAGCAGGGGGGGCGGGCGGAGGGTGGAGACCCAGTACTTC. Amino acid sequence: CASRGGGRRVETQYF.

The chain joins TRBV18 to TRBJ2-3; the D is unclear. Trimming shortened V by 3 bases and J by 4 bases, and 11 bases separated the two germline ends. The germline gives CDR1 KGHSH, CDR2 LQKENI. This CDR3 spans 14 amino acids. CDR3 residues: CASSPESPPDTQYF. Here the CDR3 DNA reads TGTGCCAGCTCACCCGAGAGTCCCCCAGATACGCAGTATTTT.

V is TRBV5-5 and J is TRBJ1-2; D is possibly TRBD1 (6 bases). The CDR3 length is 14 residues. V dropped 2 bases and J dropped 6 bases, with 14 bases sitting between them. CDR1 is SGHKS, CDR2 YYEKEE, per germline (reference sequence). CDR3 coding DNA: TGTGCCAGCAGCTTTTGGGGGGCGGCGAATGGCTACACCTTC. Residues: CASSFWGAANGYTF. The whole variable domain, filled in from reference TRBV5-5 and TRBJ1-2, reads DAGVTQSPTHLIKTRGQQVTLRCSPISGHKSVSWYQQVLGQGPQFIFQYYEKEERGRGNFPDRFSARQFPNYSSELNVNALLLGDSALYLCASSFWGAANGYTFGSGTRLTVV.

The chain recombines TRBV5-1 with TRBJ2-7; D is possibly TRBD1 (6 bases). Germline values: CDR1 SGHRS, CDR2 YFSETQ. V was cut by 1 base and J by 6 bases, with 11 bases left in between. The CDR3 is 13 residues long. Written as DNA, the CDR3 is TGCGCCAGCAGCTTGAGAGACAGGTCCGAGCAGTACTTC. This gives the protein CASSLRDRSEQYF.

CDR3 residues: CASSLKAAMNSPLHF. CDR3 bases: TGTGCCAGCAGTTTGAAGGCCGCAATGAATTCACCCCTCCACTTT. This chain links TRBV27 with TRBJ1-6; D unresolved. From germline, CDR1 is MNHEY and CDR2 SMNVEV (reference sequence). V was clipped by 3 bases and J by 7 bases, with 13 bases between them. The CDR3 extends over 15 amino acids.

This rearrangement joins TRBV6-5 to TRBJ2-2; TRBD2 is a possible D gene (6 bases). Germline CDR1 MNHEY, CDR2 SVGAGI. The CDR3 is 15 residues long. V shed 6 bases and J shed 7 bases, with 18 bases lying between them. CDR3 coding DNA: TGTGCCAGCAGCACAACCGGGAGCGTGGTCGGGGAGCTGTTTTTT. Its protein product is CASSTTGSVVGELFF.

CDR3 sequence reads: CASSISSGAYEQYF. DNA of the CDR3: TGTGCCAGTAGTATTTCTAGCGGGGCCTACGAGCAGTACTTC. This chain connects TRBV19 to TRBJ2-5, with TRBD2 identical over 9 bases. Judging by the DNA end, TRBJ2-7 fits better; the J call may be wrong. The CDR3 extends over 14 amino acids. The germline V gene encodes CDR1 LNHDA and CDR2 SQIVND (reference sequence).

The chain is built from TRBV19 and TRBJ1-1; no reliable D call. Germline CDR1 reads LNHDA; CDR2 reads SQIVND (reference sequence). The CDR3 contains 12 residues. Trimming removed 3 bases from V and 11 bases from J, with 13 bases in between. The CDR3 reads CASSIPGSVAFF. Here the CDR3 DNA reads TGTGCCAGTAGTATTCCGGGATCGGTGGCTTTCTTT.

CDR3 loop: CASGNSGYGYTF. In DNA, the CDR3 is TGTGCCAGCGGGAATAGCGGCTATGGCTACACCTTC. This sequence joins TRBV28 and TRBJ1-2; D ambiguous. V lost 8 bases and J 4 bases, leaving 11 bases between the germline ends. The length of the CDR3 is 12 residues. Per germline, CDR1 MDHEN and CDR2 SYDVKM.

The V gene is TRBV9, the J gene TRBJ2-4; tentative D call: TRBD1 (6 bases). V was shortened by 0 bases and J by 0 bases, with 10 bases between the two germline ends. The CDR3 consists of 16 residues. CDR1 is SGDLS, CDR2 YYNGEE, per germline. In DNA, the CDR3 is TGTGCCAGCAGCGTAGAAGCAGGGGTAGCCAAAAACATTCAGTACTTC. It encodes CASSVEAGVAKNIQYF.

The rearrangement uses TRBV2 and TRBJ2-1; 10 bases map to TRBD1. Germline loops: CDR1 SNHLY, CDR2 FYNNEI. Trimming removed 7 bases from V and 4 bases from J; junction bases left unmatched: 4. The CDR3 has 14 residues. CDR3 sequence reads: CASTRDRGYNEQFF. CDR3 DNA sequence: TGTGCCAGCACCCGGGACAGGGGTTACAATGAGCAGTTCTTC. Based on the CDR3 plus reference TRBV2 and TRBJ2-1, the full variable domain is EPEVTQTPSHQVTQMGQEVILRCVPISNHLYFYWYRQILGQKVEFLVSFYNNEISEKSEIFDDQFSVERPDGSNFTLKIRSTKLEDSAMYFCASTRDRGYNEQFFGPGTRLTVL.

The chain couples TRBV19 to TRBJ2-2, with TRBD1 as a possible D gene (5 bases). Trimming took 7 bases from V and 7 from J, leaving 19 bases between them. CDR1 and CDR2 from the germline V gene are LNHDA and SQIVND (reference sequence). The CDR3 sequence is 15 residues long. CDR3 bases: TGTGCCAGTACCGGTATCAGCAGGGCGGACGGGGAGCTGTTTTTT. Protein sequence: CASTGISRADGELFF.

The chain couples TRBV7-2 to TRBJ2-1; 10 positions match TRBD1. Looked up from germline, CDR1 is SGHTA and CDR2 is FQGNSA. V gave up 4 bases and J gave up 5 bases; unmatched junction bases: 5. This CDR3 spans 15 amino acids. CDR3 in amino acids: CASSSGQGGNNEQFF. CDR3 DNA sequence: TGTGCCAGCAGCTCCGGACAGGGGGGAAACAATGAGCAGTTCTTC.

This chain connects TRBV6-5 to TRBJ2-7; 7 bases line up with TRBD1. Germline CDR1 and CDR2: MNHEY and SVGAGI. The V and J ends lost 0 bases and 2 bases, in that order; junction bases with no gene match: 4. This CDR3 is built from 15 residues. CDR3 nucleotides: TGTGCCAGCAGTTACTCACTTCAGGGGGCCTACGAGCAGTACTTC. Encoded protein: CASSYSLQGAYEQYF.

This chain joins TRBV5-6 and TRBJ2-2, with D tentatively TRBD2 (5 bases). The germline V gene has CDR1 SGHDT and CDR2 YYEEEE. This CDR3 has 12 amino acids. Trimming cost V 6 bases and J 4 bases, with 7 bases left between them. The CDR3 nucleotides are TGTGCCAGCACCCGGGGCACCGGGGAGCTGTTTTTT. Encoded protein: CASTRGTGELFF.

The genes are TRBV4-2 and TRBJ1-4, with TRBD1 as a possible D gene (6 bases). Germline V gives CDR1 LGHNA, CDR2 YNFKEQ. The V and J ends lost 0 bases and 8 bases respectively, with 16 bases between them. The CDR3 is made up of 16 amino acids. This chain's CDR3 is CASSQDPLGASEKLFF. DNA of the CDR3: TGTGCCAGCAGCCAAGATCCGCTGGGGGCTAGCGAAAAACTGTTTTTT.

The CDR3 protein is CASSQVPDSSIYEQYF. CDR3 sequence (DNA): TGCGCCAGCAGCCAAGTCCCGGACAGCAGTATCTACGAGCAGTACTTC. The rearrangement uses TRBV4-1 and TRBJ2-7; a possible D gene is TRBD1 (6 bases). CDR1 is MGHRA, CDR2 YSYEKL, per germline. The CDR3 spans 16 residues. Deletions cut 1 base from V and 3 bases from J, with 16 bases between.